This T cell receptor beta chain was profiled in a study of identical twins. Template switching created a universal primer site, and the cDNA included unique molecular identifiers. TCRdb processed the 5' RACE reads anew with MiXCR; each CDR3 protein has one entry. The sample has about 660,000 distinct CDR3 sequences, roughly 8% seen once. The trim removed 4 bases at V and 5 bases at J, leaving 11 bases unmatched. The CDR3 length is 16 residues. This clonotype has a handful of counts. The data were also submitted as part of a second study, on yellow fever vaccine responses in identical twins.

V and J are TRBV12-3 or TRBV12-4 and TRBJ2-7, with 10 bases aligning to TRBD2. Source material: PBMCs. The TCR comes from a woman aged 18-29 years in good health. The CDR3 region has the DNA TGTGCCAGCAGTTCGGAATTAGCGGGGGGATCCCACGAGCAGTACTTC. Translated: CASSSELAGGSHEQYF.